This TCR beta chain was sequenced in a study of blood T cell repertoires in COVID-19. Study-level information: The samples span acute and convalescent COVID-19 from the United States, Italy and Spain. Sources were T cells, B-cell-depleted T cells, or PBMCs; the material itself was cDNA or gDNA.

Study processing details: Using reference gene primer amplification, nucleated cell counts were estimated. Libraries were prepared by immunoSEQ multiplex PCR; TCRdb keeps only in-frame clonotypes and omits some of them. V and J calls and clone size are copied from that table; D and trimming were computed from the DNA. The sample holds roughly 330,000 clones; 86% are singletons and the top ten take around 1.5%. The CDR3 length is 15 residues. The germline CDR1 and CDR2 sequences are SNHLY and FYNNEI. J gave up 5 bases and V 6 bases, and 8 bases lay outside the gene matches. The specimen sequenced was peripheral blood. This receptor was taken from a woman aged 45-60 years with acute or convalescent COVID-19. The J gene is TRBJ2-5, the V gene TRBV2; 11 nucleotides agree with TRBD2. CDR3 loop: CASRATSGSEETQYF. CDR3 sequence (DNA): TGTGCCAGCAGGGCCACTAGCGGGAGCGAGGAGACCCAGTACTTC. The full variable domain, its missing parts supplied by reference TRBV2 and TRBJ2-5, is EPEVTQTPSHQVTQMGQEVILRCVPISNHLYFYWYRQILGQKVEFLVSFYNNEISEKSEIFDDQFSVERPDGSNFTLKIRSTKLEDSAMYFCASRATSGSEETQYFGPGTRLLVL.